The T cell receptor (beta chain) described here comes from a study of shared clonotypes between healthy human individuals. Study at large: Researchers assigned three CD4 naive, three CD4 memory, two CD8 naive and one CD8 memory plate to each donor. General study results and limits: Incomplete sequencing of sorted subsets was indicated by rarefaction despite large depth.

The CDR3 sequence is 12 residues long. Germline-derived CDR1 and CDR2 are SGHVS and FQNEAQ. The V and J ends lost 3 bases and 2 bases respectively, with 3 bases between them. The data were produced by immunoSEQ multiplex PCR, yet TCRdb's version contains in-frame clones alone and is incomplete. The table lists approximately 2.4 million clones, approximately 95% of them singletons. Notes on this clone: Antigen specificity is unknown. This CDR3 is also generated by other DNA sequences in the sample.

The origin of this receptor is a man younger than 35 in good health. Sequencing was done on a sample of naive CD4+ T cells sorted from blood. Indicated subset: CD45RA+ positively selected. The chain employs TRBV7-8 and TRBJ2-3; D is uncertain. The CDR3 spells CASSFSTDTQYF. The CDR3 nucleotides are TGTGCCAGCAGCTTTTCCACAGATACGCAGTATTTT.